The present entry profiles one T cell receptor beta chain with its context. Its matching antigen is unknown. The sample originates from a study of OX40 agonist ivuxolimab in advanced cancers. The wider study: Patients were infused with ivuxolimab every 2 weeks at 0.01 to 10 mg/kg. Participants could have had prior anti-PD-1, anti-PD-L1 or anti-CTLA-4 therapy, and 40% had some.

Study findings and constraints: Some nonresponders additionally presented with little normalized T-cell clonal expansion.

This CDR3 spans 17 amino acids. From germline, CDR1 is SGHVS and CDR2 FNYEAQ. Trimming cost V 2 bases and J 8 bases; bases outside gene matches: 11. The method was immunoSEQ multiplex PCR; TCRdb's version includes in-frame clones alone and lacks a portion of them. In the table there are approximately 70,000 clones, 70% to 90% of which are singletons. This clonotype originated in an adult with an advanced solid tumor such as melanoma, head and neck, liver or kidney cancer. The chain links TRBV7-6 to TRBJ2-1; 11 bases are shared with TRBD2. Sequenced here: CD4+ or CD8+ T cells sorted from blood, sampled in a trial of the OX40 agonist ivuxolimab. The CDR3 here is CASSLLAGGRLSDEQFF. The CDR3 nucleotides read TGTGCCAGCAGCTTATTAGCGGGGGGGCGGTTAAGCGATGAGCAGTTCTTC.